This TCR beta chain was documented in a study of cytomegalovirus exposure and HLA in healthy donors (dated by TCRdb to 2016 to 2017). With respect to the entire study: An earlier analysis of about 560 of the donors reported under 300 Gb of sequence data and approximately 120 million unique TCR beta sequences obtained from some 200 million T cells. The study profiled the T cell repertoires of approximately 700 subjects by immunosequencing and related them to cytomegalovirus serostatus. An earlier analysis of 587 of the donors applied high-throughput TCR beta sequencing to assess whether each TCR beta V gene segment acted as functional or pseudogenic. Typing coverage differed by locus: A, B, C, DRB1 and DQB1 were typed in roughly 620-640 donors, DQA1 in about 550, DPA1 in approximately 600, and DPB1 in 450 to 490. Around 320 gigabases of sequencing data and tens of millions of unique TCR sequences were included in an early release covering 550 to 650 HLA-typed donors. Both class I and class II loci were covered by HLA typing, at four-digit resolution. A later analysis re-examined previously published TCR beta repertoires from several hundred donors and added high-resolution HLA genotyping to investigate patterns of TCR occurrence. Five DR-DQ haplotypes were handled as single units for association and clustering, since linkage in the cohort was strong. In addition to the first cohort of roughly 700 subjects, a separate validation cohort of approximately 110 different subjects was used. Rather than using new phenotypic data, the later analysis identified candidate immune exposures from TCR beta sequences and from how often those sequences occurred across donors. Donor age, sex, ethnicity and CMV serostatus were collected together with the repertoire data. All discovery cohort repertoires had been generated using a single sequencing platform. The study combined high-throughput TCR immunosequencing, statistical association of individual TCRs with disease status, and machine learning to predict cytomegalovirus infection status. Among a few hundred genotyped donors of the cohort, an average of approximately 250,000 unique TCR beta nucleotide sequences were sequenced per donor, around 20% of them non-productive. Genome-wide SNP genotypes for about three fifths of the roughly 670 donors were used in a later genetic analysis, which treated that subset as a discovery cohort. The study was designed to test whether signatures of past pathogen exposure could be identified by cataloging public T cell receptors. The genetic ancestry cluster associated with self-reported Caucasian donors included 81% of the 300 to 450 genotyped donors.

Library creation used the immunoSEQ multiplex PCR assay. A mixture of 60 forward primers for TCR Vbeta segments and 13 reverse primers for TCR Jbeta segments was used in the multiplex PCR. The CDR3 region of rearranged TCR beta genes was amplified from genomic DNA with a multiplex PCR assay. On the Illumina HiSeq System, the amplified TCR beta libraries were sequenced as 87-base-pair reads. The authors processed their data as follows. A later analysis counted approximately 76 million unique TCR beta chains across the 550 to 700 repertoires, and 10 million to 11 million of these chains were shared by at least two donors. A nearest-neighbor algorithm error-corrected the raw reads and collapsed the reads into unique sequences, merging closely related sequences to remove PCR and sequencing errors. CDR3 sequences were aligned to IMGT reference sequences to assign V, D and J gene segments. Each retained sequence needed at least a six-nucleotide match to both a V gene segment and a J gene segment. A rearrangement was called productive if the CDR3 had no stop codons and remained in frame with V and J, and every other rearrangement was called non-productive. CDR3 was defined according to IMGT convention as the region running from the second conserved V-encoded cysteine to the conserved J-encoded phenylalanine. The earlier analysis of a few hundred of the donors excluded sequences that lacked an unambiguous match to a single V gene segment. In an earlier analysis of several hundred of the donors, V segments were called functional above 56.7% productive rearrangements and were called segregating when the between-donor standard deviation exceeded 5%. A statistical classification framework was built to diagnose cytomegalovirus status from the catalog of TCR beta chain sequences. A later analysis assigned V and J genes by comparing TCR nucleotide sequences with IMGT/GENE-DB human TR gene sequences. In a later analysis, CDR3 sequences and most-parsimonious VDJ recombination scenarios were assigned using the TCRdist pipeline. In a later analysis, each TCR beta chain was defined by its CDR3 amino acid sequence together with its V-gene family, and reads lacking a unique V-gene family were excluded. A later analysis removed 550 to 650 highly shared, low-generation-probability nucleotide sequences to deal with suspected cross-contamination and a sequencing artifact. For each public chain, a later analysis derived a clonal expansion index from normalized ranks of inferred template counts within each repertoire. Generation probabilities in a later analysis came from a VDJ recombination model fitted to out-of-frame rearrangements, and those results were checked against IGoR. In a later analysis, TCR-TCR, TCR-HLA and TCR-CMV co-occurrence was scored with hypergeometric tests, and a repertoire-size bias correction was applied to TCR pairs. A later analysis estimated false discovery rates by permuting HLA or CMV assignments 20 times. In a later analysis, co-occurring TCRs were grouped using DBSCAN, and TCRdist sequence similarity was added for clustering within HLA-allele-positive subsets. Co-occurrence clustering excluded repertoires with fewer than 30,000 or more than 120,000 public chains, plus five with anomalous nucleotide sharing. The table comes from immuneACCESS by way of TCRdb, which keeps in-frame sequences with V and J called. Part of the clones is missing from these tables; in studies checked, under half for an unresolved V gene and the rest for unknown reasons. V, J and clone size are those of that table, while D and trimming were read from the DNA. The sample yields some 100,000 clones; more than 65% were counted once. The ten most abundant clones make up roughly 9.8% of the sample.

About this clone: There is no known antigen for this receptor. Base-call qualities are not available, and no considerably larger clone is one nucleotide away.

Sequences MDHEN (CDR1) and SYDVKM (CDR2) are obtained from the germline V gene. V ends up 10 bases short and J 7 bases short, with an unmatched junction base count of 9. The CDR3 contains 12 residues, cysteine and phenylalanine counted. The sequence is cut down to CDR3 DNA, 36 bases in frame from base 1. The full study reports these points: A total of some 180 TCR beta chains were listed by the study as associated with cytomegalovirus. Because HLA typing was missing for some donors at each locus, association tests included only the typed subset. It was suggested by the authors that the approach could potentially be generalized to other disease states and immunological phenotypes. Roughly uniform sequencing depth across donors was assumed in presence/absence analyses, although this assumption may not hold. When HLA alleles, especially DR and DQ, strongly co-occurred, attributing TCR associations to individual alleles was difficult. Most TCR sequences were seen in very few donors, while some public TCRs were found in many individuals. According to a later genetic analysis, donors in an Asian-associated ancestry cluster had fewer N-insertions in productive TCRs than the roughly 700-donor mean. The earlier analysis of 587 of the donors excluded roughly 17 rarely observed V segments, including chromosome 9 orphons, because counts were too low. In vitro tests confirmed that a few of the cytomegalovirus-associated TCR beta chains recognize cytomegalovirus antigens. Because the 87-base-pair reads could not distinguish some IMGT-functional V segments, including TRBV6-2 and TRBV6-3, those segments were excluded. A further reported finding was that TCR beta sequences accurately predicted the HLA-A and HLA-B alleles for most subjects in the first cohort. A cluster of highly shared sequence variants was judged likely to be a technical artifact of the sequencing pipeline. Specific HLA alleles were associated with roughly 17,000 TCR beta sequences at a false discovery rate of 0.05 in a later analysis. Linkage disequilibrium might explain the correlated functional status among segregating V segments, but an unknown experimental factor could not be ruled out. In a later analysis, several top co-occurrence clusters were reported to appear linked to parvovirus B19, influenza, CMV and Epstein-Barr virus. In an earlier analysis of over 550 of the donors, most TCR beta V segments were observed in productive rearrangements about 87% or about 30% of the time, broadly matching IMGT annotations. CMV serostatus was the only immune exposure information available for the cohort. In both the original and validation cohorts, the classifier was reported to diagnose cytomegalovirus status with high specificity and sensitivity. This cohort had only TCR beta chains sequenced, and the lack of alpha or paired-chain data limited which features could be detected. A later analysis found that HLA-associated TCR beta chains were more clonally expanded and had lower generation probabilities than equally common non-associated chains. In a later genetic analysis, a missense DCLRE1C variant was associated with V-gene and J-gene trimming of TCR beta chains, and the association was replicated in an independent cohort. In a later analysis, the rate of TCR association differed among HLA loci, with DRB1 alleles having the most associated TCRs and HLA-C alleles having the fewest. According to a later analysis, most CMV-associated TCR beta chains appeared to be HLA-restricted, and the HLA associations seemed to be driven largely by CMV exposure.

The cohort consisted of some 730 healthy bone marrow donors. At the time of sampling, every cohort member was nominally healthy, though immune exposures that went unrecorded were likely present. The donor tested CMV seropositive and was one of the 289 seropositive cohort members. Each donor provided a peripheral blood sample, and peripheral blood mononuclear cells were used for TCR beta sequencing. The Qiagen DNeasy Blood Extraction Kit was used to extract genomic DNA from the blood cell samples. This clonotype was obtained from a man in his forties or fifties in good health and CMV-seropositive. The sample taken for sequencing was PBMCs. The V gene is TRBV28 and the J gene is TRBJ1-2; 7 central nucleotides agree with TRBD1. CDR3 reads: CAITDRAAGYTF. The DNA reads TGTGCCATTACAGACAGGGCGGCTGGCTACACCTTC.